Presented here are 29 T cell receptor beta chains from one specimen sequenced in a study of shared clonotypes between healthy human individuals. Measured with immunoSEQ multiplex PCR; TCRdb has only the in-frame clones, and not every one. Counted here are 600,000 or so clones, approximately 95% occurring once; the ten biggest clones make up over 0.1%. Selected positively for CCR7 and CD45RO-negative, naive CD8 cells excluded terminally differentiated effector memory CD45RA+ cells. Sequenced sample: naive CD8+ T cells sorted from blood. These receptors were taken from a woman aged 25 to 39 in good health.

The chain has TRBV2 and TRBJ2-7; D ambiguous. Per the germline V gene, CDR1 is SNHLY and CDR2 is FYNNEI. V gave up 3 bases and J gave up 0 bases, with 12 bases separating them. The CDR3 runs to 15 residues. The CDR3 here is CASSEIGRFSYEQYF. CDR3 bases: TGTGCCAGCAGTGAGATTGGCAGGTTCTCCTACGAGCAGTACTTC.

CDR3 sequence reads: CASSDRVNQPQHF. As DNA, the CDR3 is TGTGCCAGCAGTGATAGGGTCAATCAGCCCCAGCATTTT. This chain links TRBV6-1 with TRBJ1-5; no reliable D call. V gave up 3 bases and J gave up 3 bases, with 6 bases separating them. The CDR3 runs to 13 residues. Per the germline V gene, CDR1 is MNHNS and CDR2 is SASEGT.

The rearrangement uses TRBV14 and TRBJ2-1, with 8 nucleotides matching TRBD1. The V gene's germline CDR1 is SGHDN and CDR2 FVKESK. CDR3 length: 17 amino acids. J lost 9 bases, V lost 0 bases, and 13 bases had no gene match. CDR3 sequence reads: CASSQDRRTGRIIEQFF. The CDR3 DNA is TGTGCCAGCAGCCAAGATAGGAGGACAGGGAGAATCATTGAGCAGTTCTTC.

This clone was observed a single time. The V and J genes are TRBV4-1 and TRBJ2-7, with 7 bases fitting TRBD2. The CDR3 extends over 15 amino acids. Germline V gene lookup returns CDR1 MGHRA and CDR2 YSYEKL. V lost 3 bases to trimming and J lost 5 bases; unmatched junction nucleotides: 10. As DNA, the CDR3 is TGCGCCAGCAGCCATCCTTCGGGGGGAAGTGACGAGCAGTACTTC. Amino acids: CASSHPSGGSDEQYF.

This sequence joins TRBV27 and TRBJ2-5; unclear D gene. The J call may be mistaken, given a closer DNA end match to TRBJ2-7. This CDR3 has 13 residues. CDR1 is MNHEY, CDR2 SMNVEV, per germline (reference sequence). The CDR3 nucleotides are TGTGCCAGCAAGGGCGGTACCTCCTACGAGCAGTACTTC. Translating gives CASKGGTSYEQYF.

The chain uses TRBV7-9 and TRBJ2-1, with D maybe TRBD1 (6 bases). Germline values: CDR1 SEHNR, CDR2 FQNEAQ (reference sequence). The V and J ends lost 5 bases and 5 bases respectively, with 19 bases between them. The CDR3 is 16 amino acids. The CDR3 DNA is TGTGCCAGCAGCCGGCTATCAGGGGCGTTTAACAATGAGCAGTTCTTC. Translating gives CASSRLSGAFNNEQFF.

The chain couples TRBV4-2 to TRBJ2-2; D call uncertain. The CDR3 loop spans 14 amino acids. Between the trimmed V and J ends, which lost 0 bases and 0 bases, there was a span of 2 bases. The germline CDR1 and CDR2 sequences are LGHNA and YNFKEQ. CDR3 sequence reads: CASSQDPNTGELFF. CDR3 coding DNA: TGTGCCAGCAGCCAAGATCCGAACACCGGGGAGCTGTTTTTT.

The V and J genes are TRBV13 and TRBJ2-1; no clear D. The CDR3 contains 16 residues. Germline V gene data show CDR1 as PRHDT and CDR2 as FYEKMQ (reference sequence). The ends were cut back, 5 bases at V and 5 bases at J, with 19 bases in the middle. The CDR3 here is CASSPGAPLSNNEQFF. The CDR3 DNA sequence: TGTGCCAGCAGCCCCGGAGCCCCACTCTCTAACAATGAGCAGTTCTTC.

The chain carries TRBV27 and TRBJ2-7, with D possibly being TRBD2 (5 bases). V gave up 6 bases and J gave up 3 bases, with 12 bases separating them. Germline assignment: CDR1 MNHEY and CDR2 SMNVEV (reference sequence). This CDR3 comprises 13 residues. The DNA for the CDR3 is TGTGCCAGCAGCACCGCCGGGAACTACGAGCAGTACTTC. It translates to CASSTAGNYEQYF.

The V and J genes are TRBV2 and TRBJ2-5; no reliable D call. V was pared by 7 bases and J by 0 bases, with 18 bases between. This CDR3 region has 16 residues. CDR1 and CDR2 from the germline V gene are SNHLY and FYNNEI. The CDR3 sequence: CASIYRSEANQETQYF. Here the CDR3 DNA reads TGTGCCAGCATATACAGATCCGAAGCGAACCAAGAGACCCAGTACTTC.

The chain combines TRBV28 with TRBJ2-6; 10 bases map to TRBD1. The trim removed 8 bases at V and 2 bases at J, leaving 6 bases unmatched. CDR1 and CDR2 from the germline V gene are MDHEN and SYDVKM. The CDR3 spans 16 residues. CDR3 loop: CASDPGQGTGANVLTF. DNA for the CDR3: TGTGCCAGCGACCCGGGACAGGGGACTGGGGCCAACGTCCTGACTTTC.

V usage is TRBV28 and J usage is TRBJ2-1; TRBD2 matches at 12 bases. Germline CDR1 MDHEN, CDR2 SYDVKM. The CDR3 is 18 amino acids. Trimming cost V 2 bases and J 6 bases; bases outside gene matches: 11. In nucleotides, the CDR3 is TGTGCCAGCAGTTTAACAAGGACTAGCGGGACGACTACCAATGAGCAGTTCTTC. Protein: CASSLTRTSGTTTNEQFF.

The chain uses TRBV28 and TRBJ1-3; D uncertain. This CDR3 contains 15 residues. Germline CDR1 reads MDHEN; CDR2 reads SYDVKM. The V gene lost 6 bases and the J gene lost 2 bases, with 14 bases spanning the gap. The CDR3: CASRITRRPGNTIYF. The CDR3 DNA reads TGTGCCAGCAGGATAACCCGCCGGCCTGGAAACACCATATATTTT. Full variable domain (outside the CDR3, taken from reference TRBV28 and TRBJ1-3): DVKVTQSSRYLVKRTGEKVFLECVQDMDHENMFWYRQDPGLGLRLIYFSYDVKMKEKGDIPEGYSVSREKKERFSLILESASTNQTSMYLCASRITRRPGNTIYFGEGSWLTVV.

J is TRBJ2-5 and V is TRBV6-5; 7 positions match TRBD2. Germline V gives CDR1 MNHEY, CDR2 SVGAGI. The ends lost 0 bases at V and 2 bases at J; junction bases unmatched: 6. The CDR3 extends over 16 amino acids. The CDR3 spells CASSYSLASDQETQYF. For the CDR3, the DNA is TGTGCCAGCAGTTACTCACTAGCGAGCGATCAAGAGACCCAGTACTTC.

The V and J genes are TRBV5-4 and TRBJ2-7; 11 positions agree with TRBD1. There are 15 residues in the CDR3. V gave up 4 bases and J gave up 4 bases; unmatched junction bases: 7. Per germline, CDR1 SGHNT and CDR2 YYREEE (reference sequence). For the CDR3, the DNA is TGTGCCAGCAGCCTAATGGACAGGGGGCGGTACGAGCAGTACTTC. Amino acids: CASSLMDRGRYEQYF.

V is TRBV11-2 and J is TRBJ2-2; no clear D gene. The CDR3 covers 13 residues. Germline CDR1 is SGHAT and CDR2 is FQNNGV. The V and J ends lost 2 bases and 4 bases respectively, with 5 bases between them. In DNA, the CDR3 is TGTGCCAGCAGCTTACTAGTCACCGGGGAGCTGTTTTTT. Residues: CASSLLVTGELFF.

The rearrangement uses TRBV7-8 and TRBJ2-5; 10 bases agree with TRBD2. Germline values: CDR1 SGHVS, CDR2 FQNEAQ. V dropped 1 base and J dropped 4; count of bases not matched to a gene: 15. The CDR3 is 19 amino acids. The CDR3 DNA sequence: TGTGCCAGCAGCTTAGGTGGGATAGGGGCTAGCGGGAGAGGAGAGACCCAGTACTTC. Its protein product is CASSLGGIGASGRGETQYF.

This clone was seen a single time. The chain carries TRBV6-6 and TRBJ2-7; 7 nucleotides agree with TRBD2. After removal of 5 bases from V and 1 base from J, the junction contained 5 bases not matched to a gene. Looked up from germline, CDR1 is MNHNY and CDR2 is SVGAGI (reference sequence). The length of the CDR3 is 14 residues. The CDR3 region is CASSRGRGSYEQYF. The DNA for the CDR3 is TGTGCCAGCAGTCGCGGGAGAGGGTCCTACGAGCAGTACTTC.

The chain joins TRBV27 to TRBJ2-7, with a possible D match to TRBD1 (6 bases). Per germline, CDR1 MNHEY and CDR2 SMNVEV (reference sequence). The CDR3 length is 13 residues. Trimming took off 6 bases at V and 4 bases at J, with 13 bases between the two ends. DNA of the CDR3: TGTGCCAGCAGCAGGGACACGAATTACGAGCAGTACTTC. Encoded protein: CASSRDTNYEQYF.

The chain combines TRBV7-9 with TRBJ1-6; TRBD1 agrees at 7 bases. There are 15 residues in the CDR3. The germline V gene encodes CDR1 SEHNR and CDR2 FQNEAQ (reference sequence). The junction had 6 bases not matched to a gene; V was cut back by 3 bases and J by 7 bases. The CDR3 sequence: CASSLVQGNNSPLHF. In DNA form, the CDR3 reads TGTGCCAGCAGCTTGGTACAGGGGAACAATTCACCCCTCCACTTT.

This chain connects TRBV28 to TRBJ1-5; 7 nucleotides line up with TRBD1. CDR1 and CDR2 (germline): MDHEN, SYDVKM. V gave up 6 bases and J gave up 2 bases; unmatched junction bases: 13. The CDR3 has 17 amino acids. In DNA, the CDR3 is TGTGCCAGCAGCCATATCGACAGGGCCTCTGGCAATCAGCCCCAGCATTTT. Translation gives CASSHIDRASGNQPQHF.

This sequence joins TRBV7-2 and TRBJ2-3; D is unclear. Germline-derived CDR1 and CDR2 are SGHTA and FQGNSA. The CDR3 sequence is 14 residues long. V lost 0 bases and J 0 bases, leaving 4 bases between the germline ends. The CDR3 sequence: CASSLAGSTDTQYF. CDR3 nucleotides: TGTGCCAGCAGCTTAGCCGGGAGCACAGATACGCAGTATTTT.

The chain uses TRBV15 and TRBJ2-7; D possibly corresponds to TRBD1 (5 bases). Trimming removed 3 bases from V and 3 bases from J, with 12 bases in between. CDR1 is LNHNV, CDR2 YYDKDF, per germline (reference sequence). This CDR3 comprises 14 residues. The CDR3 here is CATSREARDYEQYF. The CDR3 DNA is TGTGCCACCAGCAGGGAAGCCAGGGACTACGAGCAGTACTTC.

The chain joins TRBV7-8 to TRBJ2-1; the D gene is possibly TRBD1 (6 bases). The V end lost 1 base, the J end lost 13 bases, and 11 bases lay between the germline ends. The CDR3 has 12 amino acids. Germline V gives CDR1 SGHVS, CDR2 FQNEAQ. CDR3 DNA sequence: TGTGCCAGCAGCTTAGACACAGGGACCCAGTTCTTC. It translates to CASSLDTGTQFF.

The chain couples TRBV7-6 to TRBJ2-7, with TRBD2 matching over 8 bases. V trimming: 3 bases; J trimming: 4 bases; junction bases outside the gene matches: 20. This CDR3 contains 19 residues. Per the germline V gene, CDR1 is SGHVS and CDR2 is FNYEAQ. This CDR3 reads CASSLTDGAQRELLYEQYF. The CDR3 nucleotides are TGTGCCAGCAGCTTGACAGATGGCGCGCAGCGGGAGCTCCTATACGAGCAGTACTTC. Combining the CDR3 with reference TRBV7-6 and TRBJ2-7 gives the whole variable domain GAGVSQSPRYKVTKRGQDVALRCDPISGHVSLYWYRQALGQGPEFLTYFNYEAQQDKSGLPNDRFSAERPEGSISTLTIQRTEQRDSAMYRCASSLTDGAQRELLYEQYFGPGTRLTVT.

The V and J genes are TRBV28 and TRBJ2-7; 7 bases are shared with TRBD2. Looked up from germline, CDR1 is MDHEN and CDR2 is SYDVKM. The length of the CDR3 is 19 residues. With V trimmed by 2 bases and J by 2 bases, 18 bases remained unmatched. The CDR3 sequence: CASSLGGVSTLAITYEQYF. The CDR3 nucleotides are TGTGCCAGCAGTTTAGGGGGGGTCTCGACCCTAGCGATAACCTACGAGCAGTACTTC.

V usage is TRBV27 and J usage is TRBJ2-1, with D hard to call. The germline V and J ends were trimmed by 4 bases and 0 bases, with 16 bases remaining between them. CDR1 and CDR2 from the germline V gene are MNHEY and SMNVEV (reference sequence). CDR3 length: 17 amino acids. The CDR3 region is CASSSTFGKSSYNEQFF. DNA of the CDR3: TGTGCCAGCAGTTCCACCTTTGGGAAAAGCTCCTACAATGAGCAGTTCTTC.

This chain links TRBV7-6 with TRBJ2-7, with D tentatively TRBD1 or TRBD2 (5 bases each). This CDR3 is built from 12 residues. CDR1 and CDR2 (germline): SGHVS, FNYEAQ. Trimming pared 4 bases from V and 5 bases from J, leaving 9 bases between. CDR3 residues: CASSSMGDEQYF. The CDR3 DNA follows: TGTGCCAGCAGCTCCATGGGGGACGAGCAGTACTTC.

The V call is TRBV19, the J call TRBJ2-1; 8 nucleotides match TRBD1. V was clipped by 3 bases and J by 8 bases; unmatched bases: 12. The CDR3 covers 16 residues. Germline V lookup: CDR1 LNHDA, CDR2 SQIVND (reference sequence). DNA for the CDR3: TGTGCCAGTAGTATCGGGACAGGACGTTTTGCCCATGAGCAGTTCTTC. It yields the protein CASSIGTGRFAHEQFF.